The T cell receptor beta chain described here comes from a study of yellow fever vaccine responses in identical twins. Regarding the study as a whole: Twins reportedly mounted vaccine T cell responses that seemed partly convergent, partly personalized.

Regarding this clonotype: Its target is unknown.

CDR1 LNHDA and CDR2 SQIVND come from the germline V gene (reference sequence). V was pared by 6 bases and J by 5 bases, with 9 bases of the junction left unmatched. The CDR3 runs 15 residues. TCRdb recomputed calls from the RT-PCR reads with MiXCR, one row per CDR3 protein. Among around 33,000 distinct CDR3 sequences, approximately 54% were seen once, and the ten largest hold roughly 4.5%. The sample in question was T cells from blood (PBMCs), unsorted or a sorted subset (not recorded which), obtained before or after yellow fever vaccination (not recorded which). This clonotype was sampled from a young woman who received the yellow fever vaccine. The chain employs TRBV19 and TRBJ1-4; TRBD1 agrees at 7 bases. In DNA form, the CDR3 reads TGTGCCAGTAGACCGTGGACAGGTCAGAATGAAAAACTGTTTTTT. Encoded protein: CASRPWTGQNEKLFF.